One sample yielded the 2 T cell receptor beta chains listed below, sequenced in a study of blood T cell repertoires in COVID-19. The table came from immunoSEQ multiplex PCR; TCRdb's copy has only in-frame clones and leaves some out. The table has approximately 230,000 clones, around 84% seen once; the top ten hold less than 20%. Sample: PBMCs or T cells enriched from blood (not recorded which). The receptors derive from a man younger than 30 who had recovered from COVID-19.

The rearrangement links TRBV10-1 to TRBJ2-3; D possibly corresponds to TRBD1 (6 bases). Germline values: CDR1 WNHNN, CDR2 SYGVQD (reference sequence). Trimming stripped 4 bases from V and 6 bases from J, with 8 bases between. This CDR3 has 12 residues. The CDR3 spells CASSATGDTQYF. The CDR3 nucleotides are TGCGCCAGCAGTGCTACAGGGGATACGCAGTATTTT.

This clone was detected only once. V usage is TRBV10-1 and J usage is TRBJ2-6, with 7 bases aligning to TRBD1. The CDR3 has 16 residues. Per the germline V gene, CDR1 is WNHNN and CDR2 is SYGVQD (reference sequence). V was clipped by 0 bases and J by 4 bases; unmatched bases: 3. CDR3 DNA: TGCGCCAGCAGTGAGTCCAGGGGGTTCGGGGCCAACGTCCTGACTTTC. Residues: CASSESRGFGANVLTF.